The clone carrying this T cell receptor (beta chain) turned up a few times. Amplification of ligated cDNA took four PCR rounds with SP2 and nested alpha and beta constant primers. Each CDR3 protein is one row after TCRdb ran MiXCR on the 5' RACE reads. This table holds 55,000 to 70,000 distinct CDR3 sequences, 7% to 8.5% found once. These data belong to a study of naive and memory T cell subsets. V lost 9 bases, J lost 2 bases, and 13 bases lay in between. Germline-derived CDR1 and CDR2 are KGHDR and SFDVKD. The CDR3 length is 14 residues. An oligonucleotide containing a UMI was ligated to the 3' end of TCR cDNA.

The chain has TRBV24-1 and TRBJ2-1; TRBD2 is a possible D gene (7 bases). The clonotype was recovered from a male donor in good health. CDR3 residues: CATGGGGTYNEQFF. CDR3 bases: TGTGCCACCGGTGGGGGGGGCACCTACAATGAGCAGTTCTTC.